These 6 T cell receptor beta chains came from one sample sequenced in a study of blood T cell repertoires in COVID-19. The table came from immunoSEQ multiplex PCR; TCRdb's copy has only in-frame clones and leaves some out. The sample has some 150,000 clones; approximately 80% are singletons. Sequenced sample: peripheral blood. Receptors originate from a woman aged 80 or over with acute or convalescent COVID-19.

With respect to this clone: Other DNA sequences in the same sample also yield this CDR3. The chain's CDR3 is CASSLGQGNYGYTF. In DNA form, the CDR3 reads TGCGCCAGCAGCTTGGGCCAGGGGAACTATGGCTACACCTTC. J is TRBJ1-2 and V is TRBV5-1, with D possibly being TRBD1 (6 bases). The germline CDR1 and CDR2 sequences are SGHRS and YFSETQ. V lost 0 bases to trimming and J lost 2 bases, with 8 bases between them. This CDR3 region has 14 residues. The complete variable domain, with remaining parts taken from reference TRBV5-1 and TRBJ1-2, reads KAGVTQTPRYLIKTRGQQVTLSCSPISGHRSVSWYQQTPGQGLQFLFEYFSETQRNKGNFPGRFSGRQFSNSRSEMNVSTLELGDSALYLCASSLGQGNYGYTFGSGTRLTVV.

The rearrangement uses TRBV3-1 (or the pseudogene TRBV3-2) and TRBJ2-7, with D maybe TRBD1 (6 bases). Germline CDR1 is LGHDT and CDR2 is YNNKEL (reference sequence). The CDR3 is 14 residues long. V was pared by 11 bases and J by 0 bases, with 17 bases between. The DNA of the CDR3 is TGTGCCTCTCGGGCACAGGGATCCTCCTACGAGCAGTACTTC. The encoded protein is CASRAQGSSYEQYF.

This chain links TRBV5-1 with TRBJ1-2, with TRBD1 as a possible D gene (5 bases). V lost 2 bases, J lost 8 bases, and 19 bases lay in between. The CDR3 consists of 15 residues. Germline-derived CDR1 and CDR2 are SGHRS and YFSETQ. The CDR3 bases are TGCGCCAGCAGCTTTCGGTCAGGGTCTTATGGCGGCTACACCTTC. This encodes CASSFRSGSYGGYTF.

The chain carries TRBV5-4 and TRBJ1-1; 9 bases align to TRBD1. Germline CDR1 reads SGHNT; CDR2 reads YYREEE (reference sequence). CDR3 length: 17 residues. The V and J ends lost 5 bases and 0 bases, in that order; junction bases with no gene match: 11. CDR3 DNA: TGTGCCAGCAGAACAAACAGGGGGCGTAAAATGAACACTGAAGCTTTCTTT. It is translated as CASRTNRGRKMNTEAFF. Together with reference TRBV5-4 and TRBJ1-1, the CDR3 gives the full variable domain: ETGVTQSPTHLIKTRGQQVTLRCSSQSGHNTVSWYQQALGQGPQFIFQYYREEENGRGNFPPRFSGLQFPNYSSELNVNALELDDSALYLCASRTNRGRKMNTEAFFGQGTRLTVV.

This chain uses TRBV6-2 or TRBV6-3 with TRBJ2-5; 10 bases line up with TRBD2. Losses at the gene ends were 3 bases for V and 4 bases for J; bases not matched to a gene: 8. This CDR3 comprises 16 residues. The germline V gene encodes CDR1 MNHEY and CDR2 SVGEGT. CDR3: CASSYVGAGGLETQYF. The CDR3 nucleotides are TGTGCCAGCAGTTATGTAGGAGCGGGGGGGCTAGAGACCCAGTACTTC.

This clone was seen a few times. J is TRBJ1-2 and V is TRBV3-1 (or the pseudogene TRBV3-2); no definite D call. Per germline, CDR1 LGHDT and CDR2 YNNKEL (reference sequence). V was clipped by 4 bases and J by 6 bases, with 12 bases between them. The CDR3 runs to 13 residues. This CDR3 reads CASSPSQRDGYTF. CDR3 DNA: TGTGCCAGCAGCCCCTCACAGAGGGATGGCTACACCTTC.